The 21 T cell receptor beta chains listed next were all sequenced from one sample in a study of blood T cell repertoires in COVID-19. Measured with immunoSEQ multiplex PCR; TCRdb has only the in-frame clones, and not every one. The sample comprises about 100,000 clones, under 90% of which are singletons, and more than 10% rests with the top ten. Sequenced: peripheral blood. All receptors come from a human donor in a cohort sampled during active COVID-19.

The V gene is TRBV5-6, the J gene TRBJ2-1; D is perhaps TRBD2 (7 bases). CDR1 and CDR2 (germline): SGHDT, YYEEEE. This CDR3 comprises 15 residues. Trimming took off 5 bases at V and 7 bases at J, with 19 bases between the two ends. The CDR3 bases are TGTGCCAGCAGGCGTCGTGCGGGGGCTGGAAATGAGCAGTTCTTC. Its translation is CASRRRAGAGNEQFF.

The V gene is TRBV4-3, the J gene TRBJ2-1; a weak D match, TRBD1 (6 bases). CDR1 and CDR2 from the germline V gene are LGHNA and YSLEER. Deletions cut 0 bases from V and 4 bases from J, with 13 bases between. This CDR3 region has 16 residues. The CDR3 bases are TGCGCCAGCAGCCAAGATCATCAGGGGCGGTACAATGAGCAGTTCTTC. Encoded protein: CASSQDHQGRYNEQFF.

The V and J genes are TRBV19 and TRBJ1-2; D perhaps matches TRBD1 (6 bases). The V end lost 0 bases, the J end lost 0 bases, and 17 bases lay between the germline ends. The CDR3 covers 18 residues. Germline loops: CDR1 LNHDA, CDR2 SQIVND (reference sequence). DNA for the CDR3: TGTGCCAGTAGTATAGATCCTCCAGGGGCAGGAACTAACTATGGCTACACCTTC. Its translation: CASSIDPPGAGTNYGYTF.

This chain joins TRBV30 and TRBJ1-3; TRBD1 might be the D (5 bases). CDR3 length equals 15 residues. The germline V and J ends were trimmed by 1 base and 3 bases, with 13 bases remaining between them. CDR1 GTSNPN and CDR2 SVGIG come from the germline V gene (reference sequence). CDR3 DNA sequence: TGTGCCTGGAGTGCCCTGGGGGGTAGTGGAAACACCATATATTTT. This gives the protein CAWSALGGSGNTIYF. The variable domain in full, with the rest retrieved from reference TRBV30 and TRBJ1-3, is SQTIHQWPATLVQPVGSPLSLECTVEGTSNPNLYWYRQAAGRGLQLLFYSVGIGQISSEVPQNLSASRPQDRQFILSSKKLLLSDSGFYLCAWSALGGSGNTIYFGEGSWLTVV.

This chain connects TRBV9 to TRBJ1-2; D call uncertain. The CDR3 contains 15 residues. Germline CDR1 reads SGDLS; CDR2 reads YYNGEE. The V gene lost 4 bases and the J gene lost 4 bases, with 17 bases spanning the gap. CDR3 residues: CASSPPDGKIYGYTF. The CDR3 DNA reads TGTGCCAGCAGCCCGCCGGACGGGAAAATCTATGGCTACACCTTC.

The V gene is TRBV5-1, the J gene TRBJ2-3; 10 positions match TRBD2. The CDR3 sequence is 15 residues long. From germline, CDR1 is SGHRS and CDR2 YFSETQ. V trimming: 5 bases; J trimming: 2 bases; junction bases outside the gene matches: 5. The CDR3 DNA sequence: TGCGCCAGCAGAGAAACTAGCGGGGCCACAGATACGCAGTATTTT. This sequence encodes CASRETSGATDTQYF. The full variable domain, rest sourced from reference TRBV5-1 and TRBJ2-3, is KAGVTQTPRYLIKTRGQQVTLSCSPISGHRSVSWYQQTPGQGLQFLFEYFSETQRNKGNFPGRFSGRQFSNSRSEMNVSTLELGDSALYLCASRETSGATDTQYFGPGTRLTVL.

This clone was detected only a few times. The chain uses TRBV7-2 and TRBJ1-3; possible D gene TRBD1, 6 bases. CDR3 size: 18 residues. Germline V gene lookup returns CDR1 SGHTA and CDR2 FQGNSA. V shed 5 bases and J shed 0 bases, with 20 bases lying between them. The CDR3, as DNA: TGTGCCAGCAGCCGGACAGCCCCATTGTCGAGCTCTGGAAACACCATATATTTT. It is translated as CASSRTAPLSSSGNTIYF.

This clone is a singleton in its sample. V gene TRBV6-5 combines with J gene TRBJ2-5, with 11 bases aligning to TRBD2. There are 14 residues in the CDR3. In germline, CDR1 is MNHEY, CDR2 SVGAGI. Trimming removed 6 bases from V and 5 bases from J; junction bases left unmatched: 5. DNA for the CDR3: TGTGCCAGCAGGGTACTAGCGGGAGACGAGACCCAGTACTTC. Translating gives CASRVLAGDETQYF.

This clone was picked up one time. The chain employs TRBV9 and TRBJ2-7; 9 bases are shared with TRBD1. Germline trimming cut 0 bases from V and 3 bases from J; bases unmatched to any gene: 4. The CDR3 covers 15 residues. Germline CDR1 reads SGDLS; CDR2 reads YYNGEE. CDR3 nucleotide sequence: TGTGCCAGCAGCGTAGAAGGACAGGGGCACTACGAGCAGTACTTC. It codes for CASSVEGQGHYEQYF. Complete variable domain (other parts from reference TRBV9 and TRBJ2-7): DSGVTQTPKHLITATGQRVTLRCSPRSGDLSVYWYQQSLDQGLQFLIQYYNGEERAKGNILERFSAQQFPDLHSELNLSSLELGDSALYFCASSVEGQGHYEQYFGPGTRLTVT.

About this clone: The sample contains more than one DNA sequence encoding this CDR3. The chain uses TRBV19 and TRBJ1-2, with 9 bases that match TRBD1. Germline V CDR1 and CDR2: LNHDA, SQIVND (reference sequence). V was pared by 3 bases and J by 7 bases, with 6 bases of the junction left unmatched. The length of the CDR3 is 14 residues. CDR3 loop: CASSMDRGRGGYTF. In nucleotides, the CDR3 is TGTGCCAGTAGTATGGACAGGGGCCGAGGTGGCTACACCTTC.

This clone was observed a single time. The V call is TRBV19, the J call TRBJ1-2; TRBD1 matches at 9 bases. V dropped 6 bases and J dropped 4; count of bases not matched to a gene: 6. The V gene's germline CDR1 is LNHDA and CDR2 SQIVND (reference sequence). The length of the CDR3 is 14 residues. The CDR3 nucleotides are TGTGCCAGTAGGGAACAGGGGGCCCTCTATGGCTACACCTTC. Amino acids: CASREQGALYGYTF.

This clone was seen once. The V and J genes are TRBV10-1 and TRBJ2-3, with 8 bases that match TRBD2. V shed 5 bases, J shed 1 base, and the junction held 2 bases outside the gene matches. Per germline, CDR1 WNHNN and CDR2 SYGVQD (reference sequence). The CDR3 sequence is 14 residues long. CDR3 in DNA: TGCGCCAGCAGTAGCGGGAGAGGCACAGATACGCAGTATTTT. Translated: CASSSGRGTDTQYF.

This rearrangement joins TRBV29-1 to TRBJ2-1, with 9 bases matching TRBD1. CDR3 length equals 14 residues. Germline V gives CDR1 SQVTM, CDR2 ANQGSEA. J was trimmed by 0 bases and V by 7 bases; bases with no gene match: 4. CDR3 in amino acids: CSAGTGSSYNEQFF. In nucleotides, the CDR3 is TGCAGCGCTGGGACAGGGAGCTCCTACAATGAGCAGTTCTTC.

The chain couples TRBV18 to TRBJ2-7; no reliable D call. Germline lookup yields CDR1 KGHSH and CDR2 LQKENI. The CDR3 length is 13 residues. V was trimmed by 0 bases and J by 0 bases, leaving 3 bases between them. Here the CDR3 reads CASSPPNSYEQYF. CDR3 DNA sequence: TGTGCCAGCTCACCACCTAACTCCTACGAGCAGTACTTC.

The chain carries TRBV5-1 and TRBJ2-2, with 8 bases fitting TRBD1. This CDR3 contains 16 residues. Germline assignment: CDR1 SGHRS and CDR2 YFSETQ. V shed 4 bases, J shed 0 bases, and the junction held 5 bases outside the gene matches. The chain's CDR3 is CASSPRTGSNTGELFF. For the CDR3, the DNA is TGCGCCAGCAGCCCCAGGACAGGGTCGAACACCGGGGAGCTGTTTTTT.

V and J are TRBV28 and TRBJ1-5, with 7 bases lining up with TRBD1. The germline CDR1 and CDR2 sequences are MDHEN and SYDVKM. V shed 7 bases, J shed 6 bases, and the junction held 6 bases outside the gene matches. The CDR3 consists of 13 residues. DNA for the CDR3: TGTGCCAGCAAGGGACAGTCGAGTCAGCCCCAGCATTTT. Its translation: CASKGQSSQPQHF.

The chain employs TRBV6-2 or TRBV6-3 and TRBJ1-2, with D tentatively TRBD1 (5 bases). The CDR3 totals 14 residues. V lost 3 bases and J 2 bases, leaving 10 bases between the germline ends. In germline, CDR1 is MNHEY, CDR2 SVGEGT. CDR3 loop: CASSYQGLNYGYTF. CDR3 in DNA: TGTGCCAGCAGTTATCAGGGTCTGAACTATGGCTACACCTTC.

The chain uses TRBV13 and TRBJ2-7, with D possibly matching TRBD2 (5 bases). Trimming removed 3 bases at V and 2 bases at J, with 8 bases between. The CDR3 is 13 residues long. Germline CDR1 is PRHDT and CDR2 is FYEKMQ (reference sequence). The CDR3 sequence: CASSLRLPYEQYF. CDR3 DNA: TGTGCCAGCAGCTTGAGACTACCCTACGAGCAGTACTTC.

This chain joins TRBV19 and TRBJ1-5, with D hard to call. Per germline, CDR1 LNHDA and CDR2 SQIVND (reference sequence). This CDR3 has 14 residues. The germline V and J ends were trimmed by 3 bases and 0 bases, with 6 bases remaining between them. This CDR3 reads CASSIGFSNQPQHF. CDR3 coding DNA: TGTGCCAGTAGTATCGGGTTTAGCAATCAGCCCCAGCATTTT.

The chain combines TRBV27 with TRBJ2-2, with a weak D call TRBD2 (5 bases). Trimming took 6 bases from V and 2 from J, leaving 19 bases between them. Germline CDR1 reads MNHEY; CDR2 reads SMNVEV (reference sequence). CDR3 length: 17 amino acids. In nucleotides, the CDR3 is TGTGCCAGCAGCCCACGCGGTGTCGGGGAAAACACCGGGGAGCTGTTTTTT. This sequence encodes CASSPRGVGENTGELFF.

The rearrangement joins TRBV5-1 to TRBJ1-1, with D possibly being TRBD1 (6 bases). V lost 5 bases, J lost 4 bases, and 15 bases lay in between. The germline CDR1 and CDR2 sequences are SGHRS and YFSETQ. The CDR3 is 14 amino acids. In nucleotides, the CDR3 is TGCGCCAGCAGTCATGACCAGGGGAGCACTGAAGCTTTCTTT. It specifies CASSHDQGSTEAFF. The full variable domain, completed using reference TRBV5-1 and TRBJ1-1, is KAGVTQTPRYLIKTRGQQVTLSCSPISGHRSVSWYQQTPGQGLQFLFEYFSETQRNKGNFPGRFSGRQFSNSRSEMNVSTLELGDSALYLCASSHDQGSTEAFFGQGTRLTVV.